These 28 T cell receptor beta chains share one sample of origin, sequenced in a study of T cell responses to AZD1222 COVID-19 vaccine. This table comes from immunoSEQ multiplex PCR, and its TCRdb copy is limited to in-frame clones, with some not included. Of more than 140,000 clones in the sample, 80% to 95% are singletons; the top ten hold around 0.85%. The sequenced sample was peripheral blood, obtained on day 0 of MenACWY control vaccination. The receptors here all came from an adult in good health.

The chain couples TRBV27 to TRBJ2-5, with D perhaps matching TRBD1 (6 bases). The CDR3 has 13 amino acids. CDR1 and CDR2 from the germline V gene are MNHEY and SMNVEV (reference sequence). V was pared by 6 bases and J by 5 bases, with 13 bases between. The CDR3 sequence is CASSRRRGETQYF. CDR3 nucleotides: TGTGCCAGCAGCCGCCGAAGGGGGGAGACCCAGTACTTC.

V and J are TRBV12-3 or TRBV12-4 and TRBJ2-5, with a possible D match to TRBD2 (5 bases). The CDR3 consists of 13 residues. Trimming stripped 6 bases from V and 6 bases from J, with 14 bases between. The CDR3 DNA is TGTGCCAGCAGCGTAAACGGGGTCCAGACCCAGTACTTC. It encodes CASSVNGVQTQYF.

The V call is TRBV21-1, the J call TRBJ2-7; the table assigns TRBD1, which was not confirmed against the DNA. TRBV21-1 is marked as a pseudogene. The CDR3 loop spans 14 amino acids. In DNA, the CDR3 is TGTGCCAGGACGACCGGGACAGGGGGCTACGAGCAGTACTTC. This encodes CARTTGTGGYEQYF.

The V gene is TRBV5-1, the J gene TRBJ1-2, with TRBD1 matching over 7 bases. The germline gives CDR1 SGHRS, CDR2 YFSETQ. This CDR3 is 15 amino acids long. The V segment lost 2 bases and the J segment 5 bases; nucleotides outside the gene matches: 9. The CDR3 region has the DNA TGCGCCAGCAGCTTTGACAGGGCGGTACATTATGGCTACACCTTC. Its protein is CASSFDRAVHYGYTF.

V gene TRBV5-1 combines with J gene TRBJ1-2; D ambiguous. CDR1 is SGHRS, CDR2 YFSETQ, per germline. CDR3 length equals 14 residues. V lost 0 bases to trimming and J lost 3 bases, with 9 bases between them. CDR3 nucleotides: TGCGCCAGCAGCTTGGTGTACAGCGACTATGGCTACACCTTC. Amino acid sequence: CASSLVYSDYGYTF.

The chain employs TRBV15 and TRBJ1-6; D not resolved. This CDR3 is built from 15 residues. CDR1 and CDR2 (germline): LNHNV, YYDKDF (reference sequence). The ends were cut back, 1 base at V and 0 bases at J, with 4 bases in the middle. CDR3 nucleotide sequence: TGTGCCACCAGCAGAGGGAGCTCCTATAATTCACCCCTCCACTTT. Protein product: CATSRGSSYNSPLHF.

The V gene is TRBV27, the J gene TRBJ1-5; D unclear. V was cut by 6 bases and J by 4 bases, with 13 bases left in between. This CDR3 region has 14 residues. Per the germline V gene, CDR1 is MNHEY and CDR2 is SMNVEV (reference sequence). The CDR3 nucleotides read TGTGCCAGCAGCTACTCGGGCAGGAATCAGCCCCAGCATTTT. Translating gives CASSYSGRNQPQHF.

The chain employs TRBV28 and TRBJ1-3; 9 positions agree with TRBD1. The CDR3 spans 15 residues. Germline trimming cut 6 bases from V and 2 bases from J; bases unmatched to any gene: 5. The germline V gene has CDR1 MDHEN and CDR2 SYDVKM. Here the CDR3 reads CASRTTGGAGNTIYF. The CDR3 nucleotides are TGTGCCAGCAGGACGACAGGGGGTGCTGGAAACACCATATATTTT.

V is TRBV7-9 and J is TRBJ2-1, with 7 bases that match TRBD1. Per germline, CDR1 SEHNR and CDR2 FQNEAQ (reference sequence). The V and J ends lost 5 bases and 8 bases, in that order; junction bases with no gene match: 6. This CDR3 contains 13 residues. CDR3 region: CASSTNRGDEQFF. The CDR3 DNA is TGTGCCAGCAGCACAAACAGGGGAGATGAGCAGTTCTTC.

The V call is TRBV30, the J call TRBJ2-7; D is possibly TRBD2 (5 bases). CDR3 size: 14 residues. Germline V gene lookup returns CDR1 GTSNPN and CDR2 SVGIG (reference sequence). Deletions cut 3 bases from V and 0 bases from J, with 12 bases between. CDR3 sequence (DNA): TGTGCCTGGAGGTACGGGGAACCCTCCTACGAGCAGTACTTC. It translates to CAWRYGEPSYEQYF. Complete variable domain (other parts from reference TRBV30 and TRBJ2-7): SQTIHQWPATLVQPVGSPLSLECTVEGTSNPNLYWYRQAAGRGLQLLFYSVGIGQISSEVPQNLSASRPQDRQFILSSKKLLLSDSGFYLCAWRYGEPSYEQYFGPGTRLTVT.

V is TRBV4-3 and J is TRBJ1-1, with 7 bases identical to TRBD1. The germline CDR1 and CDR2 sequences are LGHNA and YSLEER. Germline trimming cut 0 bases from V and 3 bases from J; bases unmatched to any gene: 4. This CDR3 region has 15 residues. As DNA, the CDR3 is TGCGCCAGCAGCCAAGAAGTGACAGGGTACACTGAAGCTTTCTTT. The encoded protein is CASSQEVTGYTEAFF.

This rearrangement joins TRBV7-3 to TRBJ1-4; perhaps TRBD1 as D (5 bases). V dropped 3 bases and J dropped 6 bases, with 14 bases sitting between them. CDR1 SGHTA and CDR2 FQGTGA come from the germline V gene. The CDR3 extends over 15 amino acids. CDR3 coding DNA: TGTGCCAGCAGCTTGGGGGGTAGAACAGATGAAAAACTGTTTTTT. Encoded protein: CASSLGGRTDEKLFF.

V is TRBV10-3 and J is TRBJ2-7; D is possibly TRBD2 (7 bases). Trimming pared 4 bases from V and 4 bases from J, leaving 11 bases between. This CDR3 has 13 amino acids. CDR1 and CDR2 (germline): ENHRY, SYGVKD. CDR3 residues: CAISGGGRYEQYF. As DNA, the CDR3 is TGTGCCATCAGTGGGGGGGGCAGGTACGAGCAGTACTTC.

The rearrangement joins TRBV9 to TRBJ2-7; D possibly corresponds to TRBD2 (7 bases). Germline CDR1 SGDLS, CDR2 YYNGEE. The CDR3 consists of 13 residues. V lost 7 bases, J lost 0 bases, and 11 bases lay in between. CDR3 nucleotides: TGTGCCAGCGGAGGGGGGGCCTCCTACGAGCAGTACTTC. It specifies CASGGGASYEQYF.

V is TRBV13 and J is TRBJ1-2; D is unresolved. The germline V gene has CDR1 PRHDT and CDR2 FYEKMQ (reference sequence). V dropped 5 bases and J dropped 5 bases, with 12 bases sitting between them. CDR3 length equals 13 residues. The CDR3 loop reads CASSGPSLYGYTF. The CDR3, as DNA: TGTGCCAGCAGCGGCCCCAGCCTTTATGGCTACACCTTC.

This clone was recorded only once. The V gene is TRBV6-1, the J gene TRBJ1-1, with D unclear. From germline, CDR1 is MNHNS and CDR2 SASEGT. The CDR3 covers 14 residues. The V gene lost 2 bases and the J gene lost 1 base, with 8 bases spanning the gap. This CDR3 is CASSELGANTEAFF. Written as DNA, the CDR3 is TGTGCCAGCAGTGAATTAGGAGCGAACACTGAAGCTTTCTTT.

V is TRBV29-1 and J is TRBJ1-6; D is ambiguous. CDR3 size: 12 residues. V lost 6 bases to trimming and J lost 7 bases, with 10 bases between them. From germline, CDR1 is SQVTM and CDR2 ANQGSEA. The CDR3 is CSVADGNSPLHF. CDR3 nucleotides: TGCAGCGTCGCTGACGGCAATTCACCCCTCCACTTT.

The rearrangement joins TRBV28 to TRBJ2-2; tentatively, D is TRBD2 (6 bases). Germline V gives CDR1 MDHEN, CDR2 SYDVKM. V lost 2 bases and J lost 4, with 17 bases in between. There are 17 residues in the CDR3. The DNA for the CDR3 is TGTGCCAGCAGTTTAACTATTGTGGCGGGACTCACCGGGGAGCTGTTTTTT. This gives the protein CASSLTIVAGLTGELFF.

V is TRBV11-2 and J is TRBJ1-2, with D perhaps matching TRBD1 (5 bases). CDR1 is SGHAT, CDR2 FQNNGV, per germline. The V end lost 1 base, the J end lost 10 bases, and 16 bases lay between the germline ends. This CDR3 spans 14 amino acids. The CDR3: CASSLVRDLANYTF. For the CDR3, the DNA is TGTGCCAGCAGCTTAGTCCGGGACCTCGCAAACTACACCTTC.

This rearrangement joins TRBV7-4 to TRBJ2-5; 10 bases are a match to TRBD2. V gave up 7 bases and J gave up 2 bases; unmatched junction bases: 10. The CDR3 has 16 residues. The germline V gene encodes CDR1 SGHVT and CDR2 SQSDAQ. CDR3 in amino acids: CASTQGLAGVQETQYF. DNA of the CDR3: TGTGCCAGCACCCAGGGGCTAGCGGGGGTACAAGAGACCCAGTACTTC.

This chain connects TRBV10-3 to TRBJ1-3; TRBD1 matches 8 bases. The CDR3 covers 14 residues. Trimming cost V 10 bases and J 0 bases; bases outside gene matches: 5. Germline V gives CDR1 ENHRY, CDR2 SYGVKD. Written as DNA, the CDR3 is TGTGCCACCGGGACAGGTATCTCTGGAAACACCATATATTTT. It is translated as CATGTGISGNTIYF.

The J gene is TRBJ1-1, the V gene TRBV4-3; possibly TRBD1 for D (6 bases). The CDR3 extends over 15 amino acids. V shed 1 base and J shed 1 base, with 10 bases lying between them. CDR1 and CDR2 (germline): LGHNA, YSLEER. The CDR3 sequence: CASSQGTAPNTEAFF. The CDR3 DNA follows: TGCGCCAGCAGCCAAGGGACAGCCCCGAACACTGAAGCTTTCTTT.

The chain uses TRBV4-1 and TRBJ2-5, with TRBD1 matching over 11 bases. The V and J ends lost 3 bases and 6 bases, in that order; junction bases with no gene match: 12. The CDR3 totals 17 residues. The germline gives CDR1 MGHRA, CDR2 YSYEKL. The CDR3 nucleotides read TGCGCCAGCAGCCACGGACAGGGGGCTAGCGTGGTGCAGACCCAGTACTTC. This codes for CASSHGQGASVVQTQYF.

Only one count was recorded for this clone. CDR3 residues: CASSPSGDEQYF. The CDR3 DNA sequence: TGTGCCAGCTCACCTTCAGGGGACGAGCAGTACTTC. J is TRBJ2-7 and V is TRBV18, with D perhaps matching TRBD1 (6 bases). The ends were cut back, 3 bases at V and 5 bases at J, with 8 bases in the middle. The CDR3 contains 12 residues. Germline V lookup: CDR1 KGHSH, CDR2 LQKENI.

The chain employs TRBV9 and TRBJ2-2, with D tentatively TRBD1 (6 bases). Trimming removed 8 bases at V and 1 base at J, with 15 bases between. The germline V gene encodes CDR1 SGDLS and CDR2 YYNGEE. This CDR3 is 15 amino acids long. CDR3 loop: CASNTGGLNTGELFF. The CDR3 coding sequence is TGTGCCAGTAACACTGGGGGCTTGAACACCGGGGAGCTGTTTTTT.

This clone was counted once. The rearrangement joins TRBV5-1 to TRBJ1-1; D call uncertain. The CDR3 loop spans 13 amino acids. V lost 1 base, J lost 2 bases, and 6 bases lay in between. The germline CDR1 and CDR2 sequences are SGHRS and YFSETQ. DNA of the CDR3: TGCGCCAGCAGCTTGAAAAGTAACACTGAAGCTTTCTTT. This encodes CASSLKSNTEAFF.

This chain uses TRBV27 with TRBJ2-2; 7 bases fit TRBD2. V gave up 8 bases and J gave up 6 bases; unmatched junction bases: 12. This CDR3 is built from 15 residues. The germline gives CDR1 MNHEY, CDR2 SMNVEV (reference sequence). The CDR3 is CASSTLGREAGELFF. The CDR3 DNA sequence: TGTGCCAGCTCCACACTAGGTCGGGAGGCCGGGGAGCTGTTTTTT.

The chain couples TRBV24-1 to TRBJ2-7; TRBD1 or TRBD2 may be the D gene (5 bases each). This CDR3 is built from 14 residues. Germline values: CDR1 KGHDR, CDR2 SFDVKD. The ends were cut back, 12 bases at V and 0 bases at J, with 17 bases in the middle. DNA of the CDR3: TGTGCCCCGATCCTGGGGGTCAGCTCCTACGAGCAGTACTTC. Translating it yields CAPILGVSSYEQYF.